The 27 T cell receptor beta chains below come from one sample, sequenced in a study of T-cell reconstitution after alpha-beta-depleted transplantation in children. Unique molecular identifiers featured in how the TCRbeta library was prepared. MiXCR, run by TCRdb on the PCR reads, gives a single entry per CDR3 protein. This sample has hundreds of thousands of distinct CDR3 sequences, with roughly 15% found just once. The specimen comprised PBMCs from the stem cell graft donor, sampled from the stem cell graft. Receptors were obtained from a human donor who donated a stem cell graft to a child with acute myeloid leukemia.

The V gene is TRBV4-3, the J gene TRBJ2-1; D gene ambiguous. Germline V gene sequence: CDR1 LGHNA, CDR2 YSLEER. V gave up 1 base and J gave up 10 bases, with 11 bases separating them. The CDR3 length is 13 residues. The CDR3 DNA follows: TGCGCCAGCAGCCAAGGGGTAGAGCTCGAGCAGTTCTTC. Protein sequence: CASSQGVELEQFF.

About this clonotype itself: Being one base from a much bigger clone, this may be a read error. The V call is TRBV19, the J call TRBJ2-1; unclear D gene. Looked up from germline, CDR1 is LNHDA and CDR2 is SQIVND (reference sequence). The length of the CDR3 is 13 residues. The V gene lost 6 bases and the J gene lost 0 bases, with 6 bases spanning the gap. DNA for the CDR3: TGTGCCAGTAGCGAGAGCTCCTACAATGAGCAGTTCTTC. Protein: CASSESSYNEQFF.

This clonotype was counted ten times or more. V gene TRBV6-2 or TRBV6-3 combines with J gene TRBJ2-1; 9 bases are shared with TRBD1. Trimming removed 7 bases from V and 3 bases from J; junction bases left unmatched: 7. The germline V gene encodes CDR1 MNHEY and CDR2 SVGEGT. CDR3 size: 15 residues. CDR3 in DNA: TGTGCCAGCAACCCAACAGGGGGCTACTACAATGAGCAGTTCTTC. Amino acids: CASNPTGGYYNEQFF.

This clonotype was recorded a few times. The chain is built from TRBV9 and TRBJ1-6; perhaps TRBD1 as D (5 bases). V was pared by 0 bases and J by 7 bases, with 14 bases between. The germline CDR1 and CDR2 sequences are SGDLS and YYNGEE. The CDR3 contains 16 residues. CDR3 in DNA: TGTGCCAGCAGCGTAGGGCAGGTGGGACCCAATTCACCCCTCCACTTT. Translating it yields CASSVGQVGPNSPLHF. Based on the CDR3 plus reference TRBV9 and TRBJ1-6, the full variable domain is DSGVTQTPKHLITATGQRVTLRCSPRSGDLSVYWYQQSLDQGLQFLIQYYNGEERAKGNILERFSAQQFPDLHSELNLSSLELGDSALYFCASSVGQVGPNSPLHFGNGTRLTVT.

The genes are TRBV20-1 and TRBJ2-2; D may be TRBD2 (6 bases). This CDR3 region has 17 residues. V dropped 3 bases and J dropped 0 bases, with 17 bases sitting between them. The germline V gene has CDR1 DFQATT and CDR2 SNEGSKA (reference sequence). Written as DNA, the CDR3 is TGCAGTGCTAGGAGATCCGGGACTGGCGCGAACACCGGGGAGCTGTTTTTT. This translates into CSARRSGTGANTGELFF.

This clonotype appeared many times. The CDR3 spells CASSPWTLRSSGAQHF. The CDR3 DNA reads as TGTGCCAGCAGCCCTTGGACCTTGCGGTCGTCCGGAGCCCAGCATTTT. The gene calls are TRBV7-2 and TRBJ1-5, with D unclear. The CDR3 contains 16 residues. The V end lost 5 bases, the J end lost 11 bases, and 25 bases lay between the germline ends. CDR1 is SGHTA and CDR2 is FQGNSA in the germline V gene.

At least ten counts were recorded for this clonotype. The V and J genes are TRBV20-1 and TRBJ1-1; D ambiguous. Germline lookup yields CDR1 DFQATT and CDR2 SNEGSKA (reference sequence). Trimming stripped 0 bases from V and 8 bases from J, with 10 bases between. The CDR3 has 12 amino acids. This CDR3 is CSARDGGSEAFF. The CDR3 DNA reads TGCAGTGCTAGAGATGGCGGGTCCGAAGCTTTCTTT.

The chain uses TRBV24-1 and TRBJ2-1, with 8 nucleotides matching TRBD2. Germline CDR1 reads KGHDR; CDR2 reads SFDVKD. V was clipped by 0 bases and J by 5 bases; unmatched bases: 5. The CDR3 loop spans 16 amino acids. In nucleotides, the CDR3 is TGTGCCACCAGTGATTTGCCGGGAGGGATAGACAATGAGCAGTTCTTC. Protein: CATSDLPGGIDNEQFF.

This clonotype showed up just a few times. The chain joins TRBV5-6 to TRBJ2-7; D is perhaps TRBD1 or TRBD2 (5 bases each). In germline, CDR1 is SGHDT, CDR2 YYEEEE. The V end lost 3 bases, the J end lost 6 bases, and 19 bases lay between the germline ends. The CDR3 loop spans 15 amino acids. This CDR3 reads CASSSGTLVEGEQYF. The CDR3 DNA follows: TGTGCCAGCAGCTCCGGGACCCTTGTCGAGGGCGAGCAGTACTTC. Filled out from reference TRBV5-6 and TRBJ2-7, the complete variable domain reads DAGVTQSPTHLIKTRGQQVTLRCSPKSGHDTVSWYQQALGQGPQFIFQYYEEEERQRGNFPDRFSGHQFPNYSSELNVNALLLGDSALYLCASSSGTLVEGEQYFGPGTRLTVT.

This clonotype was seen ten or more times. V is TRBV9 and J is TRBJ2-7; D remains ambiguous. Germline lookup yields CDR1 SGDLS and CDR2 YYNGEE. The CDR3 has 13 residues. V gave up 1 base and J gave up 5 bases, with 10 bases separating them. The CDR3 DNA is TGTGCCAGCAGCGTAACCCTGTCTGACGAGCAGTACTTC. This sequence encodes CASSVTLSDEQYF.

In DNA, the CDR3 is TGTGCCAGTCTAACAGGGGTCGGCAATGAGCAGTTCTTC. As protein: CASLTGVGNEQFF. This chain links TRBV28 with TRBJ2-1; TRBD1 aligns across 7 bases. With V trimmed by 9 bases and J by 6 bases, 8 bases remained unmatched. Per the germline V gene, CDR1 is MDHEN and CDR2 is SYDVKM. The CDR3 runs 13 residues.

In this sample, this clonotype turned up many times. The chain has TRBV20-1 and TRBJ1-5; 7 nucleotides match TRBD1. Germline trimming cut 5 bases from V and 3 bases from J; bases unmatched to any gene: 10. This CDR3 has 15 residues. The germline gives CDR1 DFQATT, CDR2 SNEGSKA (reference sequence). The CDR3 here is CSAPPPGQLNQPQHF. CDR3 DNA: TGCAGTGCTCCACCCCCGGGACAGCTCAATCAGCCCCAGCATTTT.

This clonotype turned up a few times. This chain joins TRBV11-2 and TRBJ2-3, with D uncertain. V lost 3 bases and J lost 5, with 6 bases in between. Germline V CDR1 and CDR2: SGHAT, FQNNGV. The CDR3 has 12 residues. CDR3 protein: CASSFSEDTQYF. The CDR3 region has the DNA TGTGCCAGCAGCTTCTCGGAAGATACGCAGTATTTT.

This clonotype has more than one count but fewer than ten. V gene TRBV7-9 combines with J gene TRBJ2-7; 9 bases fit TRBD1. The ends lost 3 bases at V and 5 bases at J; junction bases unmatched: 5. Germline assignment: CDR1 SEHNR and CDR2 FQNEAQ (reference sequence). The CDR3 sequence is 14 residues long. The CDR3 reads CASSFGTGNDEQYF. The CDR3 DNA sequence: TGTGCCAGCAGCTTCGGGACAGGGAACGACGAGCAGTACTTC.

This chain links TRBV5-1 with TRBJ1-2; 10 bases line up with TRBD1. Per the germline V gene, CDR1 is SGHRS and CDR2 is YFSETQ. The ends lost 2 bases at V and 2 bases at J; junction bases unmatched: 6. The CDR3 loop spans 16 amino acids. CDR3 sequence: CASSFSGTGVNYGYTF. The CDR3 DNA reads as TGCGCCAGCAGCTTTTCCGGGACAGGGGTAAACTATGGCTACACCTTC.

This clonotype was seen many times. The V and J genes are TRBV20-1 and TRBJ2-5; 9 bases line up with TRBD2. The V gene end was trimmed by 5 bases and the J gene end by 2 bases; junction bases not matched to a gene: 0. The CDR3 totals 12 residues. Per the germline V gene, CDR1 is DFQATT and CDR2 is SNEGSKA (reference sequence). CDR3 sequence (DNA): TGCAGTGCTCTAGCGGGACAAGAGACCCAGTACTTC. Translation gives CSALAGQETQYF.

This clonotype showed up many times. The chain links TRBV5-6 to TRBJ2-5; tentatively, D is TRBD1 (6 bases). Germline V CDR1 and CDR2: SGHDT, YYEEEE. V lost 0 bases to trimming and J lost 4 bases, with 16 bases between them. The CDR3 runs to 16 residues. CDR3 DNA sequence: TGTGCCAGCAGCTTGGGCGTAGTCAGGGGCTCAGAGACCCAGTACTTC. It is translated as CASSLGVVRGSETQYF.

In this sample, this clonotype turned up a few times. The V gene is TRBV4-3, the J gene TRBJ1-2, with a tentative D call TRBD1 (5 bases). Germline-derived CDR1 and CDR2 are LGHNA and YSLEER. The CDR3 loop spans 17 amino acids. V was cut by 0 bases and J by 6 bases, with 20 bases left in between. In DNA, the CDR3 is TGCGCCAGCAGCCAAGATGGTACAGGCTGGGGGGGGAATGGCTACACCTTC. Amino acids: CASSQDGTGWGGNGYTF.

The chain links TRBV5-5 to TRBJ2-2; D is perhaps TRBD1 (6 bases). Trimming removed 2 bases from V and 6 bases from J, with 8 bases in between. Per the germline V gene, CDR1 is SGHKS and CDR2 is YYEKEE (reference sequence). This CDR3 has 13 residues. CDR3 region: CASSFPGAGELFF. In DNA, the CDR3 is TGTGCCAGCAGCTTCCCAGGGGCCGGGGAGCTGTTTTTT.

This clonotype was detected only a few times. The CDR3 sequence: CSARDNQGAQGTDTQYF. CDR3 DNA: TGCAGTGCTAGAGACAATCAGGGGGCTCAGGGCACAGATACGCAGTATTTT. The chain has TRBV20-1 and TRBJ2-3, with 8 bases identical to TRBD1. Germline CDR1 and CDR2: DFQATT and SNEGSKA (reference sequence). J lost 1 base, V lost 0 bases, and 9 bases had no gene match. The CDR3 runs 17 residues.

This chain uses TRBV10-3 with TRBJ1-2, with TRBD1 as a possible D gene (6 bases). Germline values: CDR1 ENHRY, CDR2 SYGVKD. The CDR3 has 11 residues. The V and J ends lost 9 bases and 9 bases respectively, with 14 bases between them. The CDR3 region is CAMGAGTSYTF. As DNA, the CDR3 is TGTGCCATGGGGGCGGGTACGAGCTACACCTTC.

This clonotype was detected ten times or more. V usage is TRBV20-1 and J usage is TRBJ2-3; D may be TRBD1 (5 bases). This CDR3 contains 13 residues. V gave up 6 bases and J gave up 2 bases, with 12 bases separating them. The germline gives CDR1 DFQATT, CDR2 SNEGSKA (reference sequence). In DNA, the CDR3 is TGCAGTGCCAAGGGGCCGAACACAGATACGCAGTATTTT. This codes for CSAKGPNTDTQYF.

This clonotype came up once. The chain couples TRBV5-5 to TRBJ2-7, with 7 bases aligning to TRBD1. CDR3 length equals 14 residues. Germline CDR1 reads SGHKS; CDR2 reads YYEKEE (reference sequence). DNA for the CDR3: TGTGCCAGCAGCTTGCAAGGGGGCTCCCACGAGCAGTACGTC. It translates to CASSLQGGSHEQYV.

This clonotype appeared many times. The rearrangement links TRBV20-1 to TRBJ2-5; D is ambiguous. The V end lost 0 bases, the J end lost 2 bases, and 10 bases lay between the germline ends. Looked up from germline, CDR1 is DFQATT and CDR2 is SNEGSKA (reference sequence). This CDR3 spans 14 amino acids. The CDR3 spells CSARDLMRQETQYF. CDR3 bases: TGCAGTGCTAGAGACTTAATGAGGCAAGAGACCCAGTACTTC.

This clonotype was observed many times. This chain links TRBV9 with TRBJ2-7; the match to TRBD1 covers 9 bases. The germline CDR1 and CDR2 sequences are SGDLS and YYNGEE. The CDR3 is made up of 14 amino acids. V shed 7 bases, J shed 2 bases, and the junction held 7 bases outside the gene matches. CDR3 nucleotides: TGTGCCAGCTCGCGTGGGACAGGGACCTACGAGCAGTACTTC. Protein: CASSRGTGTYEQYF.

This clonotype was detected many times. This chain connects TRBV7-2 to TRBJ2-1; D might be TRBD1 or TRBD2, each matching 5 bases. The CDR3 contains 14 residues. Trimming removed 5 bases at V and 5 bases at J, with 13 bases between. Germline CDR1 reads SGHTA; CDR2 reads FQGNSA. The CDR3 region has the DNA TGTGCCAGCAGCCCGAGGGACGGCAACAATGAGCAGTTCTTC. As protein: CASSPRDGNNEQFF.

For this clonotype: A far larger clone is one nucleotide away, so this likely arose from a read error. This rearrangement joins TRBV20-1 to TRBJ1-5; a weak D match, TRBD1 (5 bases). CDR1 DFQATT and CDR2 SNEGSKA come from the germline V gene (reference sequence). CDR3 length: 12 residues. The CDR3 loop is CGARAGDQPQHF. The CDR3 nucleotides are TGCGGTGCTAGAGCGGGGGATCAGCCCCAGCATTTT.